This T cell receptor beta chain was recorded in a study of shared clonotypes between healthy human individuals. As for this clone: Other nucleotide sequences from this sample produce the same CDR3.

The germline V gene has CDR1 SGDLS and CDR2 YYNGEE. The germline V and J ends were trimmed by 5 bases and 0 bases, with 8 bases remaining between them. The CDR3 totals 14 residues. Profiled with immunoSEQ multiplex PCR; TCRdb holds only in-frame clones, not every one. The sample contains about 2.5 million clones, about 90% of which appear only once. The chain combines TRBV9 with TRBJ2-2; no definite D call. This sequence originates from a man in his late teens or twenties in good health. Some clones in this sample may be carry-over from other donors' samples. Sequencing used naive CD4+ T cells from PBMCs. Indicated subset: CD45RA+ positively selected. Here the CDR3 DNA reads TGTGCCAGCAGGGGTCGGACGAACACCGGGGAGCTGTTTTTT. Amino acid sequence: CASRGRTNTGELFF.